These 16 T cell receptor beta chains were sequenced from one sample in a study of blood T cell repertoires in COVID-19. The assay was immunoSEQ multiplex PCR, and TCRdb's table has in-frame clones only and misses some. Among more than 200,000 clones listed, 84% were seen once. Sequencing was done on a sample of peripheral blood. Receptors were obtained from a man aged 60 to 69 with acute or convalescent COVID-19.

CDR3 residues: CASSLVGATGELFF. DNA for the CDR3: TGTGCCAGCAGCTTAGTAGGGGCCACCGGGGAGCTGTTTTTT. The rearrangement uses TRBV7-2 and TRBJ2-2; D perhaps matches TRBD1 (5 bases). The germline CDR1 and CDR2 sequences are SGHTA and FQGNSA. The CDR3 loop spans 14 amino acids. V shed 1 base and J shed 4 bases, with 7 bases lying between them.

Only one count was recorded for this clone. V usage is TRBV3-1 (or the pseudogene TRBV3-2) and J usage is TRBJ2-7; 10 bases are a match to TRBD2. The germline V gene has CDR1 LGHDT and CDR2 YNNKEL (reference sequence). The CDR3 length is 15 residues. V shed 4 bases and J 3 bases; nucleotides not matched to a gene: 6. The CDR3 bases are TGTGCCAGCAGCCCAGGACTAGCGGAATACTACGAGCAGTACTTC. Its translation: CASSPGLAEYYEQYF.

The chain joins TRBV6-5 to TRBJ2-4; 8 bases are shared with TRBD2. J gave up 3 bases and V 0 bases, and 4 bases lay outside the gene matches. Germline V gives CDR1 MNHEY, CDR2 SVGAGI. This CDR3 has 16 amino acids. The chain's CDR3 is CASSYSAGVVKNIQYF. CDR3 bases: TGTGCCAGCAGTTACTCAGCGGGAGTGGTCAAAAACATTCAGTACTTC.

The chain recombines TRBV27 with TRBJ1-1, with D possibly TRBD1 on 5 matching bases. This CDR3 region has 15 residues. Trimming removed 5 bases at V and 0 bases at J, with 13 bases between. Germline CDR1 MNHEY, CDR2 SMNVEV (reference sequence). The CDR3 protein is CASSTLTALNTEAFF. The CDR3 nucleotides read TGTGCCAGCAGTACCCTGACAGCCTTGAACACTGAAGCTTTCTTT.

The chain links TRBV6-2 or TRBV6-3 to TRBJ1-2; D gene unclear. V lost 0 bases, J lost 1 base, and 6 bases lay in between. Germline assignment: CDR1 MNHEY and CDR2 SVGEGT. The CDR3 is made up of 14 amino acids. Written as DNA, the CDR3 is TGTGCCAGCAGTTACTCGACATTTAACTATGGCTACACCTTC. It encodes CASSYSTFNYGYTF.

The chain uses TRBV4-1 and TRBJ1-5, with D perhaps matching TRBD1 (6 bases). Germline CDR1 and CDR2: MGHRA and YSYEKL. CDR3 length: 17 amino acids. Deletions cut 4 bases from V and 0 bases from J, with 16 bases between. CDR3 sequence: CASSLLPTGDSNQPQHF. The DNA of the CDR3 is TGCGCCAGCAGCCTGCTACCGACAGGAGATAGCAATCAGCCCCAGCATTTT.

The chain recombines TRBV3-1 (or the pseudogene TRBV3-2) with TRBJ1-1; D uncertain. This CDR3 contains 14 residues. The V end lost 1 base, the J end lost 5 bases, and 11 bases lay between the germline ends. CDR1 and CDR2 from the germline V gene are LGHDT and YNNKEL (reference sequence). CDR3 protein: CASSQVRGKTEAFF. CDR3 in DNA: TGTGCCAGCAGCCAAGTACGGGGAAAAACTGAAGCTTTCTTT.

The genes are TRBV30 and TRBJ1-6, with D unresolved. V lost 0 bases to trimming and J lost 7 bases, with 7 bases between them. The CDR3 runs to 13 residues. CDR1 is GTSNPN, CDR2 SVGIG, per germline (reference sequence). Here the CDR3 reads CAWSVSQNSPLHF. CDR3 coding DNA: TGTGCCTGGAGTGTCAGTCAAAATTCACCCCTCCACTTT. Full variable domain (rest looked up from reference TRBV30 and TRBJ1-6): SQTIHQWPATLVQPVGSPLSLECTVEGTSNPNLYWYRQAAGRGLQLLFYSVGIGQISSEVPQNLSASRPQDRQFILSSKKLLLSDSGFYLCAWSVSQNSPLHFGNGTRLTVT.

This clone was counted a few times. This chain joins TRBV10-1 and TRBJ2-2; 8 positions match TRBD1. This CDR3 has 17 amino acids. The J segment lost 6 bases and the V segment lost 3 bases, leaving 12 bases of the junction unmatched. Germline loops: CDR1 WNHNN, CDR2 SYGVQD (reference sequence). Here the CDR3 DNA reads TGCGCCAGCAGTGAATTCGGACAGGGTGTTTTACCCGGGGAGCTGTTTTTT. Residues: CASSEFGQGVLPGELFF.

The V call is TRBV7-2, the J call TRBJ2-4, with TRBD2 identical over 8 bases. The CDR3 is made up of 16 amino acids. Germline assignment: CDR1 SGHTA and CDR2 FQGNSA. V lost 1 base and J lost 8; bases outside the gene matches: 10. CDR3 in amino acids: CASSLVGTSIVDIQYF. The CDR3 region has the DNA TGTGCCAGCAGCTTAGTGGGGACTAGTATCGTCGACATTCAGTACTTC.

The chain has TRBV7-2 and TRBJ2-7; possibly TRBD2 for D (5 bases). Germline-derived CDR1 and CDR2 are SGHTA and FQGNSA. With 7 bases removed from V and 0 bases from J, the gap between germline ends came to 25 bases. The CDR3 runs to 18 residues. CDR3: CASTTRALAVLDSYEQYF. In nucleotides, the CDR3 is TGTGCCAGCACCACTAGGGCCCTTGCGGTTTTAGACTCCTACGAGCAGTACTTC.

V gene TRBV7-3 combines with J gene TRBJ2-2, with D possibly TRBD1 on 6 matching bases. This CDR3 is 15 amino acids long. Germline-derived CDR1 and CDR2 are SGHTA and FQGTGA. V was cut by 5 bases and J by 6 bases, with 16 bases left in between. The CDR3 spells CASSQWTEGPGELFF. Written as DNA, the CDR3 is TGTGCCAGCAGCCAATGGACAGAGGGACCCGGGGAGCTGTTTTTT.

The CDR3 sequence: CASSFAGTSGRNEQYF. DNA of the CDR3: TGTGCCAGTAGTTTTGCCGGGACTAGCGGGAGAAACGAGCAGTACTTC. The chain combines TRBV19 with TRBJ2-7; 14 positions match TRBD2. This CDR3 contains 16 residues. The germline V gene has CDR1 LNHDA and CDR2 SQIVND (reference sequence). The ends lost 5 bases at V and 5 bases at J; junction bases unmatched: 8.

This clone has just one count. The V call is TRBV2, the J call TRBJ1-6; 9 bases are a match to TRBD1. The J segment lost 9 bases and the V segment lost 6 bases, leaving 9 bases of the junction unmatched. Germline values: CDR1 SNHLY, CDR2 FYNNEI. The CDR3 contains 15 residues. The CDR3: CASRLGQGFLSPLHF. The CDR3 nucleotides are TGTGCCAGCAGACTAGGACAGGGGTTTCTTTCACCCCTCCACTTT.

The V call is TRBV7-9, the J call TRBJ2-2; a weak D match, TRBD2 (5 bases). Trimming cost V 5 bases and J 4 bases, with 5 bases left between them. This CDR3 comprises 12 residues. In germline, CDR1 is SEHNR, CDR2 FQNEAQ (reference sequence). CDR3: CASSRGTGELFF. CDR3 coding DNA: TGTGCCAGCAGCCGGGGCACCGGGGAGCTGTTTTTT.

The V and J genes are TRBV6-6 and TRBJ1-5, with TRBD1 as a possible D gene (5 bases). V was clipped by 7 bases and J by 3 bases, with 19 bases between them. This CDR3 comprises 16 residues. Germline assignment: CDR1 MNHNY and CDR2 SVGAGI (reference sequence). Here the CDR3 DNA reads TGTGCCAGCAAAAGTTTACCCTTGGGACTCAATCAGCCCCAGCATTTT. Amino acid sequence: CASKSLPLGLNQPQHF.